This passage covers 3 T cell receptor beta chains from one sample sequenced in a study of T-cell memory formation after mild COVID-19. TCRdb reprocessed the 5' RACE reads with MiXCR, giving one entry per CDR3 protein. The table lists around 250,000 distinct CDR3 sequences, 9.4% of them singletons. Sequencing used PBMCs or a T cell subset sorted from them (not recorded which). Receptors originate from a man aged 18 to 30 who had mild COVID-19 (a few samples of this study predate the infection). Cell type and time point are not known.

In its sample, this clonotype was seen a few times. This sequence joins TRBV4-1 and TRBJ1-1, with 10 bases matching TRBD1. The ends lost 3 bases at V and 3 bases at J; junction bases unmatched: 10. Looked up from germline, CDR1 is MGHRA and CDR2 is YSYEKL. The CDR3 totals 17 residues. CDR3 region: CASSHPGQGTRHTEAFF. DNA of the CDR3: TGCGCCAGCAGCCACCCGGGACAGGGGACGCGGCACACTGAAGCTTTCTTT.

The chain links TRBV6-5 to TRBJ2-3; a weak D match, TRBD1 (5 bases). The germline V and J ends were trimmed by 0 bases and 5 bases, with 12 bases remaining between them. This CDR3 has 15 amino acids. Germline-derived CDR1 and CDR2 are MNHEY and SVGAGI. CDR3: CASSYSRPGQDTQYF. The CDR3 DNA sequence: TGTGCCAGCAGTTACTCCCGGCCAGGGCAAGATACGCAGTATTTT.

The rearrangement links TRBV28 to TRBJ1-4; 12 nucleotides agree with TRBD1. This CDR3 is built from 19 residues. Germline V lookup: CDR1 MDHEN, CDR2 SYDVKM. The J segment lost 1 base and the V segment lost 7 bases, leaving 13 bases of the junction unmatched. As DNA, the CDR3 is TGTGCCAGCACCAATTTCCGGGACAGGGGGCGGAAAACTAATGAAAAACTGTTTTTT. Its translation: CASTNFRDRGRKTNEKLFF.